This passage covers 8 T cell receptor beta chains from one sample sequenced in a study of glioma-infiltrating T cells (dated by TCRdb to about 2016). The listed sequencing device is Illumina MiSeq. TCR alpha and beta CDR3 regions were amplified with the iRepertoire nested amplicon-rescue multiplex PCR (arm-PCR) platform from RNA. In TCRdb, the public reads were trimmed at Q25 with fastp and aligned with MiXCR, with productive beta chains retained. CDR3 protein sequences are deduplicated, and each keeps its most common genes and DNA. The sample yields about 190,000 distinct CDR3 sequences; roughly 32% were counted once. Together, the top ten hold around 21% of the sample. Sample: glioma tissue, nonneoplastic brain tissue, or PBMCs (not recorded which). The receptors stem from a human donor with low-grade glioma or glioblastoma, undergoing nonglioma brain surgery, or in good health (not recorded which).

The gene calls are TRBV28 and TRBJ2-7, with D tentatively TRBD1 (6 bases). The V end was cut by 5 bases, the J end by 7 bases, with 24 bases between. CDR1 is MDHEN and CDR2 is SYDVKM in the germline V gene. The CDR3 extends over 16 amino acids. CDR3 nucleotide sequence: TGTGCCAGCAGTCCCGTCGCAGGGACAACTTACAATGAGCAGTACTTC. Translated, it gives CASSPVAGTTYNEQYF.

This clonotype was seen many times. Just one base apart from a much larger clone, this may be a read error. V and J are TRBV6-1 and TRBJ1-1; 8 bases match TRBD1. V was clipped by 5 bases and J by 3 bases; unmatched bases: 11. The CDR3 is made up of 16 amino acids. Germline lookup yields CDR1 MNHNS and CDR2 SASEGT. DNA for the CDR3: TGTGCCAGCAGTTGCGGAATGACAGGGGTCGACACTGAAGCTTTCTTT. Translating gives CASSCGMTGVDTEAFF.

At least ten counts were recorded for this clonotype. This rearrangement joins TRBV6-2 or TRBV6-3 to TRBJ2-3, with 7 bases aligning to TRBD2. After removal of 4 bases from V and 5 bases from J, the junction contained 9 bases not matched to a gene. The germline V gene encodes CDR1 MNHEY and CDR2 SVGEGT. This CDR3 spans 15 amino acids. CDR3 in amino acids: CASSSLGLVGDTQYF. The CDR3 bases are TGTGCCAGCAGTTCGCTTGGACTAGTTGGAGATACGCAGTATTTT.

To note about this clonotype: A much larger clone lies a single base off, so this may be a read error. The CDR3 loop reads CASCFWSSDHNEQFF. The CDR3, as DNA: TGTGCCAGCTGTTTCTGGTCTAGCGACCACAATGAGCAGTTCTTC. J is TRBJ2-1 and V is TRBV12-3 or TRBV12-4; possibly TRBD2 for D (6 bases). The length of the CDR3 is 15 residues.

Of note for this clonotype: A much larger clone differs from this one at a single base, so this may be a read error. The chain couples TRBV6-1 to TRBJ2-1, with 9 bases matching TRBD2. Germline V gene sequence: CDR1 MNHNS, CDR2 SASEGT. The CDR3 extends over 13 amino acids. V lost 8 bases, J lost 6 bases, and 5 bases stayed unmatched. The CDR3 DNA follows: TGTGCCAGCCGACTAGCGGAGGCCAATGAGCAGTTCTTC. Translated: CASRLAEANEQFF.

Comments on this clonotype: A much larger clone lies a single base off, so this may be a read error. The J gene is TRBJ1-5, the V gene TRBV2, with a weak D call TRBD1 (6 bases). V was pared by 4 bases and J by 2 bases, with 12 bases between. The CDR3 loop spans 15 amino acids. CDR1 is SNHLY and CDR2 is FYNNEI in the germline V gene. The CDR3 nucleotides read TGTGCCAGCAGTGGCGACAGGTGGCGCAATCAGCCCCAGCATTTT. Residues: CASSGDRWRNQPQHF.

V is TRBV10-3 and J is TRBJ2-2, with D hard to call. CDR1 and CDR2 (germline): ENHRY, SYGVKD. The CDR3 consists of 15 residues. V lost 2 bases and J lost 7, with 14 bases in between. The CDR3 DNA is TGTGCCATCAGTGAGACCTCGGCTAGTCGCGGGGAGCTGTTTTTT. This translates into CAISETSASRGELFF.

The V call is TRBV19, the J call TRBJ1-4; D ambiguous. The germline CDR1 and CDR2 sequences are LNHDA and SQIVND (reference sequence). The V end was cut by 7 bases, the J end by 0 bases, with 12 bases between. The CDR3 consists of 15 residues. The CDR3 sequence is CASKRADTTNEKLFF. The CDR3 DNA follows: TGTGCCAGTAAAAGGGCCGATACAACTAATGAAAAACTGTTTTTT.